This T cell receptor beta chain was sequenced for a study of cytomegalovirus exposure and HLA in healthy donors. A multiplex PCR was run with 60 Vbeta primers and 13 Jbeta primers. Method: immunoSEQ multiplex PCR; TCRdb's copy keeps in-frame clones and lacks some. The sample has about 120,000 clones; over 8.5% are singletons. This clone turned up a few times. The CDR3 sequence is 12 residues long. The ends were cut back, 5 bases at V and 10 bases at J, with 13 bases in the middle. Germline loops: CDR1 SGHRS, CDR2 YFSETQ. The V call is TRBV5-1, the J call TRBJ2-1; maybe TRBD2 (5 bases). Sequencing input: PBMCs. The receptor comes from a woman in her thirties or forties in good health and CMV-seropositive. The CDR3 DNA is TGCGCCAGCAGAGAGGGTTATGACGAGCAGTTCTTC. It yields the protein CASREGYDEQFF. Based on the CDR3 plus reference TRBV5-1 and TRBJ2-1, the full variable domain is KAGVTQTPRYLIKTRGQQVTLSCSPISGHRSVSWYQQTPGQGLQFLFEYFSETQRNKGNFPGRFSGRQFSNSRSEMNVSTLELGDSALYLCASREGYDEQFFGPGTRLTVL.